These 22 T cell receptor beta chains share one sample of origin, sequenced in a study of cytomegalovirus exposure and HLA in healthy donors (dated by TCRdb to 2016 to 2017). Receptor libraries were prepared by the immunoSEQ multiplex PCR assay. A mixture of 60 forward primers for TCR Vbeta segments and 13 reverse primers for TCR Jbeta segments was used in the multiplex PCR. This is the immuneACCESS table as TCRdb keeps it, with only in-frame sequences that have V and J called. A part of the clones is gone; compared with another copy, unresolved V genes explain less than half, and the rest is unexplained. This sample lists fewer than 150,000 clones; 15% were detected once. The leading ten clones occupy roughly 2% of the sample. The material sequenced was PBMCs. The origin of the receptors is a woman aged 18-29 years in good health and CMV-seronegative.

This clone was recorded a few times. The chain uses TRBV29-1 and TRBJ2-5; 11 nucleotides line up with TRBD1. The V gene end was trimmed by 6 bases and the J gene end by 2 bases; junction bases not matched to a gene: 5. This CDR3 is built from 14 residues. Per germline, CDR1 SQVTM and CDR2 ANQGSEA. The DNA for the CDR3 is TGCAGCGTAACGGACAGGGGGCTTCAAGAGACCCAGTACTTC. Protein product: CSVTDRGLQETQYF.

This clone has only a few counts. V and J are TRBV18 and TRBJ2-7; no reliable D call. Germline loops: CDR1 KGHSH, CDR2 LQKENI. This CDR3 has 14 residues. Trimming took 1 base from V and 1 from J, leaving 8 bases between them. The CDR3 loop is CASSPRVSSYEQYF. CDR3 coding DNA: TGTGCCAGCTCACCACGAGTGTCTTCCTACGAGCAGTACTTC.

The chain recombines TRBV28 with TRBJ2-5; D call uncertain. Germline V CDR1 and CDR2: MDHEN, SYDVKM. V was cut by 4 bases and J by 2 bases, with 5 bases left in between. CDR3 length: 12 amino acids. The CDR3 nucleotides are TGTGCCAGCAGTTCCGGTCAAGAGACCCAGTACTTC. Protein sequence: CASSSGQETQYF.

This clone was recorded a few times. CDR3 sequence reads: CASSHAAGGPTDTQYF. Written as DNA, the CDR3 is TGCGCCAGCAGCCACGCAGCGGGAGGGCCGACAGATACGCAGTATTTT. The chain has TRBV4-1 and TRBJ2-3, with 10 positions matching TRBD2. The CDR3 has 16 residues. Germline lookup yields CDR1 MGHRA and CDR2 YSYEKL. J gave up 3 bases and V 3 bases, and 6 bases lay outside the gene matches.

V usage is TRBV5-1 and J usage is TRBJ2-5; possibly TRBD2 for D (5 bases). V gave up 0 bases and J gave up 5 bases, with 14 bases separating them. The CDR3 contains 15 residues. The V gene's germline CDR1 is SGHRS and CDR2 YFSETQ. CDR3 sequence: CASSLDGLGGETQYF. The CDR3 coding sequence is TGCGCCAGCAGCTTGGATGGGTTGGGCGGGGAGACCCAGTACTTC.

This clone was counted between two and nine times. This sequence joins TRBV4-1 and TRBJ2-1; a possible D gene is TRBD1 (6 bases). The CDR3 loop spans 15 amino acids. In germline, CDR1 is MGHRA, CDR2 YSYEKL. The V end lost 0 bases, the J end lost 7 bases, and 13 bases lay between the germline ends. CDR3 in amino acids: CASSQDGTGRNEQFF. CDR3 DNA: TGCGCCAGCAGCCAAGACGGAACAGGGCGAAATGAGCAGTTCTTC.

To note about this clone: The same CDR3 arises from other DNA sequences in this sample as well. This chain connects TRBV2 to TRBJ1-1; 7 nucleotides line up with TRBD1. Per the germline V gene, CDR1 is SNHLY and CDR2 is FYNNEI. The V gene end was trimmed by 6 bases and the J gene end by 9 bases; junction bases not matched to a gene: 10. This CDR3 has 13 residues. Here the CDR3 reads CASSDTGQNKAFF. The DNA of the CDR3 is TGTGCCAGCAGCGACACGGGACAGAACAAAGCTTTCTTT.

In this sample, this clone turned up a few times. The V and J genes are TRBV6-1 and TRBJ1-5; 9 nucleotides match TRBD1. CDR1 and CDR2 from the germline V gene are MNHNS and SASEGT. Trimming cost V 5 bases and J 6 bases; bases outside gene matches: 8. The CDR3 runs to 15 residues. In DNA form, the CDR3 reads TGTGCCAGCAGTACTCTGGGACAGGGAGGTCAGCCCCAGCATTTT. It encodes CASSTLGQGGQPQHF.

This clone was observed a handful of times. The chain employs TRBV6-1 and TRBJ1-5; TRBD1 agrees at 8 bases. Germline CDR1 MNHNS, CDR2 SASEGT. Trimming at V came to 4 bases and at J to 7 bases, leaving 6 bases not matched to a gene. There are 14 residues in the CDR3. The CDR3 DNA follows: TGTGCCAGCAGTGTCGACAGGGGAGGACAGCCCCAGCATTTT. It translates to CASSVDRGGQPQHF.

The chain links TRBV9 to TRBJ2-1; 9 bases match TRBD2. The germline CDR1 and CDR2 sequences are SGDLS and YYNGEE. The ends lost 0 bases at V and 4 bases at J; junction bases unmatched: 5. The CDR3 extends over 16 amino acids. CDR3 residues: CASSVALSGGYNEQFF. The CDR3 DNA follows: TGTGCCAGCAGCGTAGCTCTTAGCGGGGGATACAATGAGCAGTTCTTC.

This clone was seen a few times. The chain employs TRBV7-3 and TRBJ2-2, with 8 bases fitting TRBD1. Germline assignment: CDR1 SGHTA and CDR2 FQGTGA. The CDR3 contains 14 residues. The ends lost 5 bases at V and 8 bases at J; junction bases unmatched: 7. The CDR3 DNA reads TGTGCCAGCAGCCGCGACAGGGGCGGAGGGGAGCTGTTTTTT. Its protein is CASSRDRGGGELFF.

A few counts support this clone. This chain connects TRBV29-1 to TRBJ2-3; no reliable D call. Germline V gene data show CDR1 as SQVTM and CDR2 as ANQGSEA. V was shortened by 3 bases and J by 0 bases, with 4 bases between the two germline ends. CDR3 length equals 12 residues. The CDR3 DNA sequence: TGCAGCGTTGATTTAAGCACAGATACGCAGTATTTT. Its protein product is CSVDLSTDTQYF.

Only a few counts were recorded for this clone. The V and J genes are TRBV18 and TRBJ1-1; TRBD1 agrees at 7 bases. Germline CDR1 KGHSH, CDR2 LQKENI. This CDR3 is 18 amino acids long. The ends lost 3 bases at V and 2 bases at J; junction bases unmatched: 15. The CDR3 nucleotides are TGTGCCAGCTCACCCGTATCCCAGGGGGTTATTGTTAACACTGAAGCTTTCTTT. Amino acids: CASSPVSQGVIVNTEAFF.

The chain links TRBV27 to TRBJ1-4; D is possibly TRBD1 (6 bases). The CDR3 spans 14 residues. Per germline, CDR1 MNHEY and CDR2 SMNVEV (reference sequence). V lost 5 bases and J 10 bases, leaving 17 bases between the germline ends. CDR3 amino acids: CASSPGTSPGKLFF. CDR3 nucleotide sequence: TGTGCCAGCAGTCCGGGGACATCGCCGGGAAAACTGTTTTTT.

The chain combines TRBV19 with TRBJ2-5, with 8 bases fitting TRBD2. Germline V gene data show CDR1 as LNHDA and CDR2 as SQIVND (reference sequence). V was clipped by 6 bases and J by 0 bases; unmatched bases: 6. The CDR3 length is 15 residues. DNA of the CDR3: TGTGCCAGTAGACGGACTAGCCTGTACCAAGAGACCCAGTACTTC. Its translation is CASRRTSLYQETQYF.

This clone was counted a few times. The chain links TRBV6-4 to TRBJ1-2; D is uncertain. The germline V gene encodes CDR1 MRHNA and CDR2 SNTAGT. The CDR3 covers 14 residues. With 6 bases removed from V and 4 bases from J, the gap between germline ends came to 15 bases. The CDR3 loop is CASSQEVFGYGYTF. CDR3 bases: TGTGCCAGCAGCCAAGAGGTATTTGGCTATGGCTACACCTTC.

V gene TRBV19 combines with J gene TRBJ2-3; 7 bases fit TRBD1. This CDR3 is built from 14 residues. The germline V gene encodes CDR1 LNHDA and CDR2 SQIVND (reference sequence). V lost 7 bases to trimming and J lost 2 bases; unmatched junction nucleotides: 6. The CDR3: CASTKGQYTDTQYF. CDR3 bases: TGTGCCAGTACAAAGGGACAGTACACAGATACGCAGTATTTT.

This clone was counted between two and nine times. The chain couples TRBV15 to TRBJ1-5; D is unresolved. In germline, CDR1 is LNHNV, CDR2 YYDKDF (reference sequence). V was shortened by 0 bases and J by 6 bases, with 12 bases between the two germline ends. The CDR3 totals 15 residues. This CDR3 reads CATSRDAEGPQPQHF. CDR3 coding DNA: TGTGCCACCAGCAGAGATGCGGAAGGTCCTCAGCCCCAGCATTTT.

This clone has at least ten counts. This chain connects TRBV5-6 to TRBJ2-7; D may be TRBD2 (5 bases). CDR1 SGHDT and CDR2 YYEEEE come from the germline V gene. The CDR3 contains 14 residues. The germline V and J ends were trimmed by 0 bases and 1 base, with 8 bases remaining between them. CDR3 sequence: CASSLGWTSYEQYF. The CDR3 region has the DNA TGTGCCAGCAGCTTGGGTTGGACTTCCTACGAGCAGTACTTC. Filled out from reference TRBV5-6 and TRBJ2-7, the complete variable domain reads DAGVTQSPTHLIKTRGQQVTLRCSPKSGHDTVSWYQQALGQGPQFIFQYYEEEERQRGNFPDRFSGHQFPNYSSELNVNALLLGDSALYLCASSLGWTSYEQYFGPGTRLTVT.

This clone occurred a few times. This chain uses TRBV5-1 with TRBJ2-7; the match to TRBD2 covers 7 bases. CDR3 length: 12 residues. Germline V CDR1 and CDR2: SGHRS, YFSETQ. J gave up 3 bases and V 6 bases, and 3 bases lay outside the gene matches. The chain's CDR3 is CASKRDGYEQYF. Here the CDR3 DNA reads TGCGCCAGCAAGCGGGACGGCTACGAGCAGTACTTC.

This clone showed up just a few times. The chain combines TRBV25-1 with TRBJ1-2; D is perhaps TRBD1 (6 bases). From germline, CDR1 is MGHDK and CDR2 SYGVNS. V was pared by 6 bases and J by 6 bases, with 17 bases between. The CDR3 runs 14 residues. As DNA, the CDR3 is TGTGCCAGCAGCCCTGGGGGGGCGTATAATGGCTACACCTTC. Protein sequence: CASSPGGAYNGYTF.

This chain connects TRBV9 to TRBJ1-2; 7 bases align to TRBD1. J was trimmed by 8 bases and V by 4 bases; bases with no gene match: 8. The CDR3 totals 13 residues. Germline loops: CDR1 SGDLS, CDR2 YYNGEE. CDR3 sequence reads: CASSPEGARGYTF. CDR3 coding DNA: TGTGCCAGCAGCCCAGAGGGGGCTCGGGGCTACACCTTC.